This T cell receptor beta chain stems from a study of cytomegalovirus exposure and HLA in healthy donors. The CDR3 runs 16 residues. From germline, CDR1 is SGDLS and CDR2 YYNGEE. Trimming left V 3 bases short and J 9 bases short, with 22 bases between. The PCR employed 60 Vbeta primers together with 13 Jbeta primers. Sequenced by immunoSEQ multiplex PCR; TCRdb stores in-frame clones only, minus some. The repertoire consists of some 110,000 clones, with approximately 67% occurring once and the leading ten covering less than 2%. Sequencing input: PBMCs. J is TRBJ2-1 and V is TRBV9; a weak D match, TRBD2 (5 bases). The clonotype originates from a man between 18 and 35 years old in good health and CMV-seronegative. This CDR3 is CASSAGRGTSSAEQFF. The CDR3 DNA reads as TGTGCCAGCAGCGCCGGACGGGGTACAAGTTCAGCTGAGCAGTTCTTC.